This record looks at one TCR beta chain sequence and its context. Its cognate antigen has yet to be identified. Qualities for individual bases were not recorded, and no much larger clone is one base off. The data derive from a study of long-term antiretroviral therapy in people with HIV (dated by TCRdb to 2021 to 2024). As for the study more broadly: The earliest samples were collected roughly a decade before the 2015 WHO recommendation for immediate ART, at a time when ART was usually postponed until CD4 counts fell. A retrospective serial study tested whether changes in peripheral blood TRB repertoire composition and diversity were associated with ART initiation and durable HIV suppression. About 35% of the 30 participants with HIV were female. The cohort contributed 150 to 200 cryopreserved PBMC samples from about 30 adults with confirmed HIV infection, collected serially over a mean of approximately six years (range 1-12). No cross-contamination during QIAcube processing was seen in test extractions of a monoclonal T-cell line run alongside 33 polyclonal samples. Findings and caveats that apply to the study as a whole: Limited PBMC availability meant only the TCR beta chain was sequenced, without alpha chain pairing. At every time point, the repertoire was dominated by expanded TRB clones first identified before ART initiation, although this dominance fluctuated and, in many PLHIV, declined after ART. The samples span the years 2004 to 2017, and the ART regimens used at that time may not be as effective as current regimens. Compared with controls, HIV repertoires had narrower CDR3 length ranges, and the network structure pointed to an antigen-experienced repertoire that shifted only slightly toward naive after ART. Inferences about post-ART repertoire changes are limited because no data were available on ART adherence, viral resistance or therapy changes. Because pre-ART samples had limited cell numbers, profiling was done on unsorted PBMC rather than on sorted CD4+ and CD8+ T cells. ART initiation was associated with a significant increase in TRB diversity, but diversity stayed significantly below transplant donor controls even after long-term ART.

V and J are truncated by 5 bases and 1 base respectively, leaving an intervening sequence of 11 bases. The germline V gene yields SGHTA for CDR1 and FQGTGA for CDR2. From the cysteine through the phenylalanine, the CDR3 covers 14 amino acids. Only CDR3 DNA remains: 42 bases, in frame from the first base. Sequencing of the TRB variable region was done with the immunoSEQ hsTCRB v3.0 assay at survey level resolution. A depth of about 35,000-50,000 T-cell genomes per sample was targeted for TRB sequencing. Pooled TRB libraries were sequenced on an Illumina MiSeq with a v3 150-cycle kit. The study's own analysis went as follows. Repertoire analysis was run in R within a reproducible Nextflow workflow that covered QC, data transformation and analysis. LymphoSeq2, an R package for exploring AIRR-Seq data, was used to implement custom analyses. Several samples that yielded fewer than 5000 total TRB sequences were excluded, so that approximately 200 HIV repertoires were analyzed. Among the approximately 190 HIV repertoires that were kept, roughly 58 were collected before ART initiation and 120 to 140 were collected after ART initiation. Repertoires were downsampled to 5000 TRB nucleotide sequences, with summary statistics averaged over 100 downsampling iterations. TRB sequences were retained for analysis only if CDR3 regions of at least seven amino acids were present. Two measures captured diversity: a Shannon entropy-derived clonality score and the Gini coefficient. In repertoire networks, the top 5000 CDR3 amino acid sequences were linked whenever an edit distance of one separated two sequences. GLIPH2 predicted antigen specificity groups and MHC restriction for TRB CDR3 amino acid sequences. Known CMV, EBV, HIV or tissue antigen associations were flagged by matching CDR3 amino acid sequences against VDJdb and McPAS-TCR. Pre-ART, post-ART and control groups were compared with Wilcoxon signed-rank tests and Holm-Bonferroni correction. The source is immuneACCESS, and TCRdb retained only in-frame sequences with V and J called. Part of the clones is not carried over; for the studies checked, unresolved V genes explain less than half of this, and the remainder is unexplained. V and J calls plus clone size are reproduced from that table; the DNA served to infer D and trimming. Recorded for this sample are more than 15,000 clones; around four fifths of them occurred a single time. The biggest ten clones account for approximately 9.5% of the sample.

Participants were included only if at least one PBMC sample before ART initiation and at least two post-ART samples were available. Every participant with HIV received treatment in the United States of America. Before DNA extraction, cryopreserved samples of about 0.95-11 million PBMC were thawed and washed. At the time of the earliest PBMC sample for each participant with HIV, ages ranged from 23 to 54 years. PBMC samples were contributed by each participant from 1-4 timepoints before ART initiation and 2-8 timepoints after ART initiation, with a median of 7 samples. Serial HIV viral load, CD4+ T-cell count, ART history and demographic data were obtained for every participant. Genomic DNA was extracted from unsorted PBMC with a Qiagen kit on a QIAcube, with processing performed in batches of 12 samples.

The sequence is built from TRBV7-3 and TRBJ1-1; tentative D gene TRBD1, with 5 bases matching. The TCR originated in a man between 18 and 29 years old with HIV. The sequences come from unsorted PBMCs, collected 0.3 years after starting antiretroviral therapy. This receptor has the CDR3 CASSPGTANTEAFF. The nucleotides are TGTGCCAGCAGCCCCGGGACCGCGAACACTGAAGCTTTCTTT.